The 4 T cell receptor beta chains below were found in one sample sequenced in a study of blood T cell repertoires in COVID-19 (dated by TCRdb to 2018 to 2021). The method behind the library was the immunoSEQ multiplex PCR assay. Sourced from immuneACCESS, this table was stored by TCRdb with only in-frame sequences that have V and J called. A share of the clones is absent; for the studies checked, an unresolved V gene accounts for under half, and the remainder has no known explanation. For this sample the table gives fewer than 300,000 clones, of which approximately 83% were detected only once. Together, the top ten hold 15% to 18% of the sample. The sample taken for sequencing was peripheral blood. All receptors derive from a person in their 70s with COVID-19, enrolled during active disease.

The rearrangement links TRBV4-2 to TRBJ1-1, with 8 nucleotides matching TRBD1. Germline V gives CDR1 LGHNA, CDR2 YNFKEQ. Unmatched junction bases numbered 6, after V lost 5 bases and J lost 1 base. The CDR3 runs to 15 residues. CDR3 amino acids: CASSFPDRENTEAFF. In nucleotides, the CDR3 is TGTGCCAGCAGCTTTCCGGACAGGGAGAACACTGAAGCTTTCTTT.

This chain uses TRBV10-3 with TRBJ2-7; D remains unclear. The V end lost 2 bases, the J end lost 6 bases, and 11 bases lay between the germline ends. Per the germline V gene, CDR1 is ENHRY and CDR2 is SYGVKD. The CDR3 totals 13 residues. The CDR3 sequence is CAISERSGSEQYF. The CDR3 region has the DNA TGTGCCATCAGTGAGCGCTCCGGTTCCGAGCAGTACTTC.

The J gene is TRBJ2-7, the V gene TRBV15; 13 positions match TRBD2. The CDR3 has 15 amino acids. The V segment lost 4 bases and the J segment 6 bases; nucleotides outside the gene matches: 6. Germline V lookup: CDR1 LNHNV, CDR2 YYDKDF (reference sequence). CDR3 amino acids: CATSIGLAGEVEQYF. The CDR3 bases are TGTGCCACCAGCATAGGACTAGCGGGAGAGGTCGAGCAGTACTTC.

This chain uses TRBV11-2 with TRBJ2-2, with 8 positions matching TRBD1. The CDR3 runs 15 residues. Germline V gene sequence: CDR1 SGHAT, CDR2 FQNNGV. J was trimmed by 5 bases and V by 5 bases; bases with no gene match: 7. CDR3 residues: CASSETGVGTGELFF. The CDR3 bases are TGTGCCAGCAGCGAGACAGGGGTGGGGACCGGGGAGCTGTTTTTT.